Listed below are T cell receptor beta chains from one sample, sequenced in a study of cytomegalovirus exposure and HLA in healthy donors. This table comes from immunoSEQ multiplex PCR, and its TCRdb copy is limited to in-frame clones, with some not included. The sample records more than 140,000 clones, around 80% being singletons. Sequenced sample: PBMCs. The receptors derive from a man aged 18 to 29 in good health and CMV-seropositive. Both conserved end residues are part of each CDR3. The order of the fields is D gene, V gene, CDR3 protein. D genes are given only for firm matches.

TRBD1	TRBV5-1	CASSLGGSGTAYGYTF
TRBD1	TRBV15	CATSREGLTGTGSTDTQYF
TRBD1	TRBV6-5	CASRPWDREESGYTF
TRBD1	TRBV2	CASSEASGTGNNYGYTF
TRBD2	TRBV19	CASSTYRTSGQETQYF
TRBD1	TRBV18	CASSRQGALGNEQFF
NA	TRBV7-2	CASSYITGELFF
TRBD2	TRBV10-1	CASSDGGRGTDTQYF
NA	TRBV19	CASTSDGGGRSYNEQFF
NA	TRBV28	CASSLFLLEGGGYTF
TRBD1	TRBV28	CASIAGGTVYSNQPQHF
NA	TRBV5-5	CASSLGYAYEQYF